Only a few counts were recorded for the clone carrying this T cell receptor beta chain. The V end was cut by 9 bases, the J end by 1 base, with 18 bases between. Germline V gene lookup returns CDR1 MNHEY and CDR2 SVGAGI. The CDR3 sequence is 15 residues long. The data derive from a study of blood T cells in healthy people across ages. Together with a sample-barcoded 5' primer, a J-beta primer mix was included in a second PCR lasting roughly 6 to 12 cycles. TCRdb ran MiXCR on the 5' RACE reads and lists one entry per CDR3 protein. Among about 1.6 million distinct CDR3 sequences listed, roughly 30% were seen once.

Specimen: blood. The source of this sequence is a woman in her 30s in good health. The V and J genes are TRBV6-5 and TRBJ1-1; unclear D gene. CDR3 residues: CASQRGGKGNTEAFF. The CDR3 DNA sequence: TGTGCCAGTCAACGCGGAGGAAAAGGGAACACTGAAGCTTTCTTT.